These 23 T cell receptor beta chains came from one sample sequenced in a study of T cell repertoires in cytomegalovirus infection. TCRdb re-derived calls from the reads in MiXCR, one entry per CDR3 protein. Of fewer than 550,000 distinct CDR3 sequences listed, approximately 10% are singletons. Sequencing was done on a sample of PBMCs. These receptors originate from a human donor in good health (CMV status not recorded). Some clones in this sample may be carry-over from other donors' samples.

This clonotype occurred many times. The chain recombines TRBV28 with TRBJ2-7, with D possibly being TRBD1 (6 bases). V was pared by 5 bases and J by 2 bases, with 16 bases between. This CDR3 spans 15 amino acids. Germline V lookup: CDR1 MDHEN, CDR2 SYDVKM. The CDR3 here is CASSPPGHLAYEQYF. The CDR3 bases are TGTGCCAGCAGTCCGCCGGGACACTTAGCCTACGAGCAGTACTTC.

The V gene is TRBV9, the J gene TRBJ2-5, with TRBD1 as a possible D gene (6 bases). Germline values: CDR1 SGDLS, CDR2 YYNGEE. CDR3 size: 16 residues. Trimming took off 1 base at V and 1 base at J, with 14 bases between the two ends. CDR3 coding DNA: TGTGCCAGCAGCGTATCCGAGGGGGTAATCCAAGAGACCCAGTACTTC. This codes for CASSVSEGVIQETQYF. The variable domain in full, completed from reference TRBV9 and TRBJ2-5, reads DSGVTQTPKHLITATGQRVTLRCSPRSGDLSVYWYQQSLDQGLQFLIQYYNGEERAKGNILERFSAQQFPDLHSELNLSSLELGDSALYFCASSVSEGVIQETQYFGPGTRLLVL.

The chain combines TRBV6-6 with TRBJ1-6; unclear D gene. CDR3 length: 12 amino acids. Trimming pared 5 bases from V and 9 bases from J, leaving 8 bases between. Germline loops: CDR1 MNHNY, CDR2 SVGAGI (reference sequence). In DNA, the CDR3 is TGTGCCAGCAGTGGGCTTATTTCACCCCTCCACTTT. Translation: CASSGLISPLHF.

The V gene is TRBV19, the J gene TRBJ1-6, with D possibly being TRBD1 (6 bases). V lost 6 bases and J 2 bases, leaving 14 bases between the germline ends. Germline loops: CDR1 LNHDA, CDR2 SQIVND (reference sequence). CDR3 length: 16 amino acids. CDR3 sequence: CASRNSGGTYNSPLHF. DNA of the CDR3: TGTGCCAGTAGAAACAGCGGGGGCACCTATAATTCACCCCTCCACTTT.

The chain recombines TRBV19 with TRBJ2-1, with 14 bases fitting TRBD2. With 3 bases clipped from V and 12 bases from J, the junction kept 10 bases outside the gene matches. The germline CDR1 and CDR2 sequences are LNHDA and SQIVND (reference sequence). The CDR3 is 16 residues long. CDR3 in amino acids: CASSISRLAGGIGQFF. Here the CDR3 DNA reads TGTGCCAGTAGTATTTCCCGACTAGCGGGGGGGATTGGGCAGTTCTTC.

This clonotype occurred many times. An end of the junction does not agree with germline; a read error may underlie this. V is TRBV7-7 and J is TRBJ2-5; D possibly corresponds to TRBD2 (5 bases). This CDR3 has 15 amino acids. Germline-derived CDR1 and CDR2 are SSHAT and FNYEAQ (reference sequence). The CDR3 region is CASSSNGLDQETQYF. The CDR3 coding sequence is TGTGCTAGCAGCTCCAACGGACTGGACCAAGAGACCCAGTACTTC.

This clonotype was detected many times. The chain combines TRBV7-2 with TRBJ1-1; 7 bases fit TRBD1. The CDR3 has 14 amino acids. The V gene's germline CDR1 is SGHTA and CDR2 FQGNSA. Trimming took 4 bases from V and 3 from J; bases not matched to a gene: 5. CDR3 sequence (DNA): TGTGCCAGCAGCTATCAGGGGGGTGACACTGAAGCTTTCTTT. It translates to CASSYQGGDTEAFF.

This clonotype came up many times. This chain connects TRBV5-4 to TRBJ2-7, with 7 nucleotides matching TRBD2. J was trimmed by 7 bases and V by 0 bases; bases with no gene match: 13. The CDR3 consists of 16 residues. Germline-derived CDR1 and CDR2 are SGHNT and YYREEE (reference sequence). CDR3 protein: CASSLDSSGLPSEQYF. The CDR3 DNA is TGTGCCAGCAGCTTGGACTCTAGCGGTCTCCCGTCTGAGCAGTACTTC.

Notes on this clonotype: One base away lies a much larger clone, so this may be a sequencing read error. This chain joins TRBV5-1 and TRBJ2-1, with D tentatively TRBD1 (5 bases). Germline CDR1 and CDR2: SGHRS and YFSETQ. CDR3 size: 15 residues. CDR3 nucleotides: TGCGCCAGCGGGGATGCCAGGGTGGGCAACAATGAGCTGTTCTTC. Protein: CASGDARVGNNELFF.

In this sample, this clonotype turned up many times. The chain carries TRBV5-6 and TRBJ2-5, with D perhaps matching TRBD2 (7 bases). The CDR3 has 15 residues. V shed 2 bases and J shed 2 bases, with 13 bases lying between them. CDR1 is SGHDT, CDR2 YYEEEE, per germline. CDR3 region: CASSFRGAGQETQYF. In nucleotides, the CDR3 is TGTGCCAGCAGCTTCCGGGGGGCAGGACAAGAGACCCAGTACTTC.

Many counts were recorded for this clonotype. J is TRBJ2-3 and V is TRBV7-9; 10 bases map to TRBD2. The V gene end was trimmed by 5 bases and the J gene end by 9 bases; junction bases not matched to a gene: 17. Germline V gene lookup returns CDR1 SEHNR and CDR2 FQNEAQ (reference sequence). CDR3 length equals 17 residues. CDR3 amino acids: CASSPSTSGRAPNTQYF. The CDR3 coding sequence is TGTGCCAGCAGCCCTAGTACCAGCGGGAGGGCCCCGAACACGCAGTATTTT.

This clonotype was recorded many times. This chain links TRBV20-1 with TRBJ2-7, with D possibly matching TRBD1 (5 bases). The CDR3 totals 13 residues. Germline V gene sequence: CDR1 DFQATT, CDR2 SNEGSKA (reference sequence). V lost 3 bases to trimming and J lost 0 bases, with 9 bases between them. In DNA, the CDR3 is TGCAGTGCTAGCGTGACAGCCTCCTACGAGCAGTACTTC. Translation: CSASVTASYEQYF.

This clonotype appeared a few times. The rearrangement joins TRBV11-2 to TRBJ1-1; the D is unclear. Per the germline V gene, CDR1 is SGHAT and CDR2 is FQNNGV. V lost 0 bases, J lost 8 bases, and 4 bases lay in between. The CDR3 sequence is 11 residues long. The CDR3 DNA reads TGTGCCAGCAGCTTAGAGGACGAAGCTTTCTTT. It translates to CASSLEDEAFF. Full variable domain (outside the CDR3, taken from reference TRBV11-2 and TRBJ1-1): EAGVAQSPRYKIIEKRQSVAFWCNPISGHATLYWYQQILGQGPKLLIQFQNNGVVDDSQLPKDRFSAERLKGVDSTLKIQPAKLEDSAVYLCASSLEDEAFFGQGTRLTVV.

The chain carries TRBV28 and TRBJ1-3; D not resolved. The CDR3 has 14 residues. CDR1 MDHEN and CDR2 SYDVKM come from the germline V gene. Trimming left V 3 bases short and J 4 bases short, with 10 bases between. The CDR3 DNA sequence: TGTGCCAGCAGTTTTGCGGGCGGAGGAAACACCATATATTTT. This encodes CASSFAGGGNTIYF.

At least ten counts were recorded for this clonotype. J is TRBJ1-1 and V is TRBV7-9, with D perhaps matching TRBD1 (5 bases). V was cut by 2 bases and J by 6 bases, with 13 bases left in between. The CDR3 consists of 14 residues. CDR1 is SEHNR, CDR2 FQNEAQ, per germline (reference sequence). Here the CDR3 reads CASSLSQGGAEAFF. Written as DNA, the CDR3 is TGTGCCAGCAGCTTAAGTCAGGGAGGAGCTGAAGCTTTCTTT.

This clonotype showed up just a few times. The rearrangement joins TRBV20-1 to TRBJ2-7, with 7 bases aligning to TRBD1. Germline V gene lookup returns CDR1 DFQATT and CDR2 SNEGSKA (reference sequence). Germline trimming cut 4 bases from V and 1 base from J; bases unmatched to any gene: 7. CDR3 size: 14 residues. CDR3: CSATSGTASYEQYF. For the CDR3, the DNA is TGCAGTGCTACGTCGGGGACAGCGTCCTACGAGCAGTACTTC.

The rearrangement joins TRBV7-9 to TRBJ2-1; 13 bases are a match to TRBD2. J was trimmed by 5 bases and V by 3 bases; bases with no gene match: 7. The CDR3 covers 17 residues. Germline V gene sequence: CDR1 SEHNR, CDR2 FQNEAQ (reference sequence). CDR3 sequence: CASSFNPGLAGDNEQFF. CDR3 sequence (DNA): TGTGCCAGCAGCTTCAACCCCGGACTAGCGGGAGACAATGAGCAGTTCTTC.

This chain joins TRBV20-1 and TRBJ2-7; D is perhaps TRBD1 (5 bases). The V and J ends lost 6 bases and 2 bases respectively, with 17 bases between them. Germline V gene lookup returns CDR1 DFQATT and CDR2 SNEGSKA (reference sequence). The CDR3 loop spans 14 amino acids. The CDR3 is CSATQTGRPYEQYF. CDR3 DNA sequence: TGCAGTGCGACGCAAACAGGCCGCCCCTACGAGCAGTACTTC.

V gene TRBV20-1 combines with J gene TRBJ2-5; D might be TRBD2 (6 bases). The CDR3 is 14 amino acids. V was cut by 3 bases and J by 0 bases, with 11 bases left in between. Germline lookup yields CDR1 DFQATT and CDR2 SNEGSKA (reference sequence). DNA for the CDR3: TGCAGTGCTAGCTGGGGGGAGTACCAAGAGACCCAGTACTTC. Translation: CSASWGEYQETQYF.

This clonotype appeared many times. The CDR3 DNA sequence: TGTGCCAGCAGTTTCAGCCCGAACACTGAAGCTTTCTTT. Protein sequence: CASSFSPNTEAFF. The rearrangement joins TRBV12-3 or TRBV12-4 to TRBJ1-1; D remains ambiguous. V gave up 3 bases and J gave up 1 base, with 6 bases separating them. This CDR3 is 13 amino acids long.

This clonotype was found many times. This chain links TRBV7-2 with TRBJ1-4; 10 bases map to TRBD1. The CDR3 sequence is 17 residues long. CDR1 is SGHTA and CDR2 is FQGNSA in the germline V gene. V lost 3 bases and J lost 0; bases outside the gene matches: 4. The CDR3 bases are TGTGCCAGCAGCTTCACCGGGACAGGGGCAACTAATGAAAAACTGTTTTTT. Protein sequence: CASSFTGTGATNEKLFF.

This clonotype was counted many times. The chain couples TRBV29-1 to TRBJ2-5, with 12 bases that match TRBD2. V shed 4 bases, J shed 4 bases, and the junction held 7 bases outside the gene matches. CDR1 is SQVTM and CDR2 is ANQGSEA in the germline V gene. The CDR3 loop spans 15 amino acids. The CDR3 sequence: CSVGLLAGGGETQYF. Here the CDR3 DNA reads TGCAGCGTTGGCCTCCTAGCGGGAGGGGGAGAGACCCAGTACTTC.

In its sample, this clonotype was seen a few times. The chain links TRBV20-1 to TRBJ2-1; 8 bases map to TRBD2. This CDR3 is 15 amino acids long. J was trimmed by 1 base and V by 6 bases; bases with no gene match: 8. Germline values: CDR1 DFQATT, CDR2 SNEGSKA (reference sequence). This chain's CDR3 is CSARTSRRSYNEQFF. The CDR3 DNA follows: TGCAGTGCGAGGACTAGCCGGAGATCCTACAATGAGCAGTTCTTC.